This T cell receptor beta chain was retrieved from a study of response to subunit inactivated influenza vaccine. Each CDR3 protein is one row after TCRdb ran MiXCR on the RT-PCR reads. The sample contains hundreds of thousands of distinct CDR3 sequences, about 11% of which appear only once. This clonotype has a handful of counts. The J segment lost 4 bases and the V segment lost 0 bases, leaving 12 bases of the junction unmatched. Germline CDR1 and CDR2: SGHAT and FQNNGV. The CDR3 runs 19 residues. These data are also associated with another study on T cells expressing NK-cell markers. Turning to that study: 5'RACE template switching with UMIs generated TCR beta cDNA. Expanded NKG2C+ T cell clones had unclear HCMV specificity.

Sequences were derived from PBMCs from blood, sampled on the day of vaccination. The genes are TRBV11-2 and TRBJ2-4; TRBD2 aligns across 10 bases. The sequence was obtained from a man aged 50 or older who received an inactivated influenza vaccine. CDR3: CASSLEAGLAPNHKNIQYF. In DNA form, the CDR3 reads TGTGCCAGCAGCTTAGAGGCGGGACTAGCGCCGAACCATAAAAACATTCAGTACTTC.